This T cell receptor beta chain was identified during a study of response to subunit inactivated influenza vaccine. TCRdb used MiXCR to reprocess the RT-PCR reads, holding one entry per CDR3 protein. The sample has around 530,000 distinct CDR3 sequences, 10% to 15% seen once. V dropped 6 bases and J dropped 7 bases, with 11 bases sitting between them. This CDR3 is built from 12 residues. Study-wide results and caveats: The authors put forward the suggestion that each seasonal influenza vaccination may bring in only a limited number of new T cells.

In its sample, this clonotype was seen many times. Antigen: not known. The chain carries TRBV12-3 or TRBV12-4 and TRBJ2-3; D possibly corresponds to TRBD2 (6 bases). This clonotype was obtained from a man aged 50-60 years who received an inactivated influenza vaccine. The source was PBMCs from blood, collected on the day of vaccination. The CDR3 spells CASRPGLYTQYF. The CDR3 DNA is TGTGCCAGCAGGCCGGGACTCTATACGCAGTATTTT.